This entry lists 8 T cell receptor beta chains sequenced from one sample in a study of CD8+ T cells in alopecia areata. TCR sequencing used cDNA made by reverse transcription of extracted RNA. The repertoire was sequenced with immunoSEQ multiplex PCR; TCRdb's copy has only in-frame clones and lacks some. The sample includes around 190,000 clones, about 56% of them seen just once. The sample comprised CD8+ T cells sorted from blood. These receptors were taken from a human donor in good health.

The V call is TRBV13, the J call TRBJ1-5; no reliable D call. This CDR3 is 16 amino acids long. The ends were cut back, 5 bases at V and 1 base at J, with 15 bases in the middle. Germline CDR1 and CDR2: PRHDT and FYEKMQ (reference sequence). The CDR3 nucleotides read TGTGCCAGCAGCCTTTCCGGGGAGGCCAGCAATCAGCCCCAGCATTTT. Amino acid sequence: CASSLSGEASNQPQHF.

This clone was counted between two and nine times. V is TRBV30 and J is TRBJ2-1; 7 positions agree with TRBD2. Trimming took 2 bases from V and 10 from J; bases not matched to a gene: 8. The CDR3 has 13 residues. Germline CDR1 is GTSNPN and CDR2 is SVGIG (reference sequence). The CDR3 DNA is TGTGCCTGGAGTCCCGGACTAGTTGACGAGCAGTTCTTC. Translating gives CAWSPGLVDEQFF. Filled out from reference TRBV30 and TRBJ2-1, the complete variable domain reads SQTIHQWPATLVQPVGSPLSLECTVEGTSNPNLYWYRQAAGRGLQLLFYSVGIGQISSEVPQNLSASRPQDRQFILSSKKLLLSDSGFYLCAWSPGLVDEQFFGPGTRLTVL.

This rearrangement joins TRBV6-5 to TRBJ1-2; D is possibly TRBD1 (5 bases). The V gene's germline CDR1 is MNHEY and CDR2 SVGAGI. The CDR3 length is 12 residues. V shed 5 bases and J shed 7 bases, with 11 bases lying between them. CDR3 coding DNA: TGTGCCAGCAGTAACCCAGGGTTTGGCTACACCTTC. As protein: CASSNPGFGYTF.

Of note for this clone: The same CDR3 can be traced to other DNA sequences in this sample. This sequence joins TRBV4-1 and TRBJ1-1; D is unclear. The CDR3 totals 13 residues. Germline V lookup: CDR1 MGHRA, CDR2 YSYEKL. V lost 2 bases and J lost 3, with 7 bases in between. CDR3 in amino acids: CASSQSGDTEAFF. The CDR3 nucleotides read TGCGCCAGCAGCCAATCGGGCGACACTGAAGCTTTCTTT.

In this sample, this clone turned up a few times. Other nucleotide sequences in the sample specify the same CDR3. This chain's CDR3 is CASSVGSNQPQHF. For the CDR3, the DNA is TGTGCCAGCAGCGTAGGATCAAATCAGCCCCAGCATTTT. This chain links TRBV9 with TRBJ1-5; D is undetermined. This CDR3 region has 13 residues. Germline V gives CDR1 SGDLS, CDR2 YYNGEE. The V gene lost 0 bases and the J gene lost 4 bases, with 5 bases spanning the gap.

The V and J genes are TRBV6-6 and TRBJ2-5; D unclear. The V and J ends lost 5 bases and 4 bases respectively, with 5 bases between them. Germline V gene lookup returns CDR1 MNHNY and CDR2 SVGAGI (reference sequence). The CDR3 spans 11 residues. This CDR3 reads CASSHVETQYF. CDR3 nucleotide sequence: TGTGCCAGCAGTCACGTAGAGACCCAGTACTTC.

This clone was detected a few times. This chain links TRBV5-6 with TRBJ2-1, with TRBD1 identical over 9 bases. Germline CDR1 reads SGHDT; CDR2 reads YYEEEE. The CDR3 totals 16 residues. J lost 3 bases, V lost 4 bases, and 8 bases had no gene match. CDR3 sequence: CASSVGGQGRYNEQFF. The CDR3 DNA sequence: TGTGCCAGCAGCGTGGGGGGACAGGGTCGCTACAATGAGCAGTTCTTC.

The chain links TRBV5-1 to TRBJ2-7, with D perhaps TRBD1 (5 bases). Trimming took 4 bases from V and 2 from J, leaving 22 bases between them. CDR3 length: 17 amino acids. Germline V lookup: CDR1 SGHRS, CDR2 YFSETQ. CDR3 bases: TGCGCCAGCAGCCCTACCCAAGCAGGGCTGGTTCCCTACGAGCAGTACTTC. Translated: CASSPTQAGLVPYEQYF.